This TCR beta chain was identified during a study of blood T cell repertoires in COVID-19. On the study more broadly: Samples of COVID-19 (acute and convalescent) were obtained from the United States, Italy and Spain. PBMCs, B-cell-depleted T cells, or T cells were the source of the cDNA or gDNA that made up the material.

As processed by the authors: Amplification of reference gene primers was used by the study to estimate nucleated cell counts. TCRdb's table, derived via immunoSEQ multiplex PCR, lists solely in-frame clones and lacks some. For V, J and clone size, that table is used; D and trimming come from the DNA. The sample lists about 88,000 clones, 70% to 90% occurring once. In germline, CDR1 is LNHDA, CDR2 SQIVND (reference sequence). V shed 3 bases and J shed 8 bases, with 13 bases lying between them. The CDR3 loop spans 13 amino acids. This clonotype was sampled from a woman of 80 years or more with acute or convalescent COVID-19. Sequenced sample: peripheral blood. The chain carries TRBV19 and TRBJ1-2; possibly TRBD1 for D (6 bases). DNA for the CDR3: TGTGCCAGTAGTATTTTACAGGGACGCGGCTACACCTTC. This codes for CASSILQGRGYTF.